The 32 T cell receptor beta chains given below trace back to one sample, sequenced in a study of monozygotic twins with inflammatory bowel disease. From its re-call of the 5' RACE reads, TCRdb lists each CDR3 protein once, without DNA. The table lists 350,000 to 400,000 distinct CDR3 sequences. The sequenced sample was blood. The receptors stem from a human donor with ulcerative colitis or Crohn's disease, or a healthy co-twin of an affected twin (not recorded which).

V and J are TRBV18 and TRBJ1-5. CDR1 is KGHSH and CDR2 is LQKENI in the germline V gene. This CDR3 has 15 residues. The CDR3 sequence: CASSPPGRHNQPQHF.

This chain links TRBV5-1 with TRBJ2-5. This CDR3 spans 15 amino acids. Germline CDR1 is SGHRS and CDR2 is YFSETQ. Here the CDR3 reads CASSLVSRKQETQYF. The variable domain in full, with the rest retrieved from reference TRBV5-1 and TRBJ2-5, is KAGVTQTPRYLIKTRGQQVTLSCSPISGHRSVSWYQQTPGQGLQFLFEYFSETQRNKGNFPGRFSGRQFSNSRSEMNVSTLELGDSALYLCASSLVSRKQETQYFGPGTRLLVL.

The chain links TRBV15 to TRBJ2-5; TCRdb reports TRBD1, a call that lacks DNA to check it against. Looked up from germline, CDR1 is LNHNV and CDR2 is YYDKDF (reference sequence). The CDR3 extends over 16 amino acids. The CDR3 region is CATSFLGQMYQETQYF.

The chain links TRBV5-8 to TRBJ2-7; TCRdb calls TRBD2, which cannot be checked without DNA. Germline V gene sequence: CDR1 SGHTS, CDR2 YDEGEE. The CDR3 consists of 18 residues. This chain's CDR3 is CASSRIRGSGLSTYEQYF.

J is TRBJ2-7 and V is TRBV6-4; TCRdb names TRBD1, which stays unverified in the absence of DNA. The germline V gene has CDR1 MRHNA and CDR2 SNTAGT. The CDR3 runs 17 residues. The CDR3 protein is CASSDSSDRGWDYEQYF.

The rearrangement uses TRBV5-4 and TRBJ2-7. The CDR3 has 12 amino acids. CDR1 is SGHNT and CDR2 is YYREEE in the germline V gene (reference sequence). The CDR3 sequence is CASSAASYEQYF.

Here the CDR3 reads CASSPPGQGRLEQYF. The chain uses TRBV11-2 and TRBJ2-7; the TCRdb call, TRBD1, lacks DNA for checking. Germline CDR1 is SGHAT and CDR2 is FQNNGV. The CDR3 is 15 residues long.

The chain combines TRBV5-4 with TRBJ2-7; with no DNA, the TCRdb D assignment of TRBD1 cannot be verified. Germline values: CDR1 SGHNT, CDR2 YYREEE (reference sequence). This CDR3 spans 15 amino acids. The CDR3 protein is CALAAIGRGIYEQYF. Based on the CDR3 plus reference TRBV5-4 and TRBJ2-7, the full variable domain is ETGVTQSPTHLIKTRGQQVTLRCSSQSGHNTVSWYQQALGQGPQFIFQYYREEENGRGNFPPRFSGLQFPNYSSELNVNALELDDSALYLCALAAIGRGIYEQYFGPGTRLTVT.

The chain joins TRBV12-3 or TRBV12-4 to TRBJ2-1; absent DNA, TCRdb's TRBD1 call cannot be checked. This CDR3 region has 13 residues. This CDR3 is CASILRGRGEQFF.

This chain joins TRBV6-5 and TRBJ2-7; TCRdb's D call, TRBD2, is unchecked because there is no DNA. In germline, CDR1 is MNHEY, CDR2 SVGAGI. The CDR3 is 16 residues long. Here the CDR3 reads CASSYSGPANTYEQYF.

This chain links TRBV29-1 with TRBJ2-3; TCRdb names TRBD1, which stays unverified in the absence of DNA. Germline V gene data show CDR1 as SQVTM and CDR2 as ANQGSEA. This CDR3 contains 14 residues. CDR3: CSATTGSGTDTQYF.

The V and J genes are TRBV7-9 and TRBJ1-1; TCRdb calls TRBD1, which cannot be checked without DNA. The CDR3 contains 15 residues. The V gene's germline CDR1 is SEHNR and CDR2 FQNEAQ (reference sequence). This CDR3 reads CASSSRQAMNTEAFF.

V and J are TRBV7-2 and TRBJ1-2; the D call of TRBD1 rests on TCRdb alone, since no DNA is present to check it. CDR3 length equals 17 residues. Germline lookup yields CDR1 SGHTA and CDR2 FQGNSA. The CDR3 loop reads CASSLVAGGASAIGYTF.

The chain links TRBV5-1 to TRBJ1-5; TCRdb calls TRBD1, which cannot be checked without DNA. Germline assignment: CDR1 SGHRS and CDR2 YFSETQ. The length of the CDR3 is 15 residues. The CDR3 loop is CASSLGTGRRQPQHF.

CDR3 sequence: CASSLLGTGAYNEQFF. This rearrangement joins TRBV4-1 to TRBJ2-1; TCRdb outputs TRBD1, but without DNA this stays unchecked. The CDR3 is 16 amino acids. The V gene's germline CDR1 is MGHRA and CDR2 YSYEKL.

V usage is TRBV5-1 and J usage is TRBJ1-1; TCRdb's assignment of TRBD1 cannot be checked, as there is no DNA. This CDR3 comprises 15 residues. Germline CDR1 SGHRS, CDR2 YFSETQ. CDR3 residues: CASSMGLGANTEAFF.

The chain couples TRBV18 to TRBJ2-1; TCRdb proposes TRBD1, but this gene call is untestable without DNA. CDR1 KGHSH and CDR2 LQKENI come from the germline V gene. CDR3 size: 15 residues. CDR3 amino acids: CASSPTGGLYNEQFF.

V is TRBV20-1 and J is TRBJ1-1; the TCRdb call, TRBD1, lacks DNA for checking. This CDR3 has 13 residues. CDR1 is DFQATT, CDR2 SNEGSKA, per germline (reference sequence). CDR3 amino acids: CSARKGGRPEAFF.

The chain couples TRBV7-2 to TRBJ2-3; with no DNA, the TCRdb D assignment of TRBD1 cannot be verified. There are 16 residues in the CDR3. Germline CDR1 SGHTA, CDR2 FQGNSA. CDR3 amino acids: CASSQLGGAGTDTQYF.

The chain has TRBV5-4 and TRBJ1-6; without DNA, the TCRdb call of TRBD1 cannot be checked. The length of the CDR3 is 19 residues. CDR1 is SGHNT, CDR2 YYREEE, per germline (reference sequence). CDR3 sequence: CASSLEQGTRGSYNSPLHF.

The rearrangement links TRBV12-3 or TRBV12-4 to TRBJ2-5; lacking DNA, the TRBD1 call made by TCRdb goes unchecked. CDR3 length: 14 amino acids. This chain's CDR3 is CASTRVGGDETQYF.

CDR3 protein: CASSPGDTENYGYTF. This chain joins TRBV7-9 and TRBJ1-2; TCRdb picks TRBD1, but there is no DNA to check that call. CDR3 length equals 15 residues. Germline lookup yields CDR1 SEHNR and CDR2 FQNEAQ (reference sequence).

CDR3: CASSLRKGFEDNEQFF. The rearrangement uses TRBV11-2 and TRBJ2-1; TCRdb proposes TRBD2, but this gene call is untestable without DNA. The CDR3 sequence is 16 residues long. Per the germline V gene, CDR1 is SGHAT and CDR2 is FQNNGV.

The chain employs TRBV7-3 and TRBJ2-1. Germline assignment: CDR1 SGHTA and CDR2 FQGTGA. The length of the CDR3 is 15 residues. CDR3: CASSQIAGSYNEQFF.

V and J are TRBV6-2 or TRBV6-3 and TRBJ2-1; as DNA is missing, the TRBD2 call by TCRdb cannot be tested. The length of the CDR3 is 18 residues. Germline loops: CDR1 MNHEY, CDR2 SVGEGT. CDR3 in amino acids: CASRYMEGSSHSYNEQFF.

This sequence joins TRBV4-1 and TRBJ1-2; no DNA is available, so the TRBD1 call from TCRdb remains unchecked. In germline, CDR1 is MGHRA, CDR2 YSYEKL. The CDR3 runs to 17 residues. The CDR3 region is CASSQEGQELFNYGYTF.

This chain uses TRBV6-5 with TRBJ2-7; TCRdb selects TRBD1, and the lack of DNA leaves this call unchecked. The CDR3 totals 16 residues. Germline CDR1 reads MNHEY; CDR2 reads SVGAGI. The CDR3 loop reads CASSYSQGQSSYEQYF.

This chain connects TRBV5-1 to TRBJ2-7; the D gene TCRdb calls, TRBD1, cannot be checked with no DNA. This CDR3 comprises 14 residues. Germline lookup yields CDR1 SGHRS and CDR2 YFSETQ. The chain's CDR3 is CASKPGQGTYEQYF.

The V gene is TRBV15, the J gene TRBJ2-1; checking the TCRdb D call of TRBD1 is not possible without DNA. Germline V gene data show CDR1 as LNHNV and CDR2 as YYDKDF (reference sequence). The length of the CDR3 is 15 residues. The CDR3 sequence is CATHLQGRGVNEQFF.

This chain links TRBV11-2 with TRBJ1-5; TCRdb's D call of TRBD1 is untestable without DNA. CDR1 and CDR2 from the germline V gene are SGHAT and FQNNGV. The CDR3 has 19 residues. CDR3 sequence reads: CASSSGQVNSLGSNQPQHF.

This chain connects TRBV7-2 to TRBJ2-7; lacking DNA, the TRBD1 call made by TCRdb goes unchecked. Germline CDR1 reads SGHTA; CDR2 reads FQGNSA. This CDR3 is 14 amino acids long. CDR3 residues: CASSSRTGSYEQYF. Full variable domain (missing parts from reference TRBV7-2 and TRBJ2-7): GAGVSQSPSNKVTEKGKDVELRCDPISGHTALYWYRQSLGQGLEFLIYFQGNSAPDKSGLPSDRFSAERTGGSVSTLTIQRTQQEDSAVYLCASSSRTGSYEQYFGPGTRLTVT.

The rearrangement joins TRBV7-9 to TRBJ1-1; checking the TCRdb D call of TRBD1 is not possible without DNA. The CDR3 runs to 15 residues. Germline CDR1 SEHNR, CDR2 FQNEAQ (reference sequence). CDR3: CASSSTGGAYTEAFF.